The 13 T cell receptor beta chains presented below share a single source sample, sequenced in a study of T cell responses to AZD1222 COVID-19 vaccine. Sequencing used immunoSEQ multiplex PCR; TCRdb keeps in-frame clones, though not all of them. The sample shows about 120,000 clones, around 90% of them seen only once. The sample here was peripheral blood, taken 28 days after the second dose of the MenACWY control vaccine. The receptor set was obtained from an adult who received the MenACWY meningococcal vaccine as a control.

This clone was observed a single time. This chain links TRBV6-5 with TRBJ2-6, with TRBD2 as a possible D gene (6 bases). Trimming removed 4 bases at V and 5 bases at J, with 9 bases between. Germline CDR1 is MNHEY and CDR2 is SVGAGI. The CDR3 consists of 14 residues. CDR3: CASSSGVRANVLTF. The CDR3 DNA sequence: TGTGCCAGCAGTTCGGGGGTTAGGGCCAACGTCCTGACTTTC.

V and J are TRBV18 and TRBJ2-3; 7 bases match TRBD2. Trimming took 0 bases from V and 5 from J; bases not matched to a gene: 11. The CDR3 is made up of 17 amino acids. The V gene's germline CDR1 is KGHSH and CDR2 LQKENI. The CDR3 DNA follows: TGTGCCAGCTCACCACCGGTAGGACTAGGGGCCGTAGATACGCAGTATTTT. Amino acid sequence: CASSPPVGLGAVDTQYF.

The CDR3 nucleotides read TGTGCCAGCAGCCACGTCGGTAGCGGGAGAACCTACAATGAGCAGTTCTTC. This sequence encodes CASSHVGSGRTYNEQFF. The chain joins TRBV4-2 to TRBJ2-1, with 9 bases fitting TRBD2. Germline values: CDR1 LGHNA, CDR2 YNFKEQ. J lost 2 bases, V lost 3 bases, and 8 bases had no gene match. This CDR3 region has 17 residues.

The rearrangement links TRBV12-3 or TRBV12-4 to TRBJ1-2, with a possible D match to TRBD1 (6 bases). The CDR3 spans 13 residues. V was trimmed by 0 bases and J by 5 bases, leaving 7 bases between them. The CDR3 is CASSLAGGYGYTF. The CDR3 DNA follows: TGTGCCAGCAGTTTAGCAGGGGGATATGGCTACACCTTC.

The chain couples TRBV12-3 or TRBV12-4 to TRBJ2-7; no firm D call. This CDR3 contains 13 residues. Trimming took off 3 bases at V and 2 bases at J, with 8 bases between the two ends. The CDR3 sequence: CASSFTTTYEQYF. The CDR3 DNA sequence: TGTGCCAGCAGTTTCACAACCACCTACGAGCAGTACTTC.

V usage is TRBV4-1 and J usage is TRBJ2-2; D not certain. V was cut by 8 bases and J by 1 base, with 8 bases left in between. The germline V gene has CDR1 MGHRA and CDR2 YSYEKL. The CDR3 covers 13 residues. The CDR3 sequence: CASGLVNTGELFF. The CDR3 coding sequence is TGCGCCAGCGGGCTGGTGAACACCGGGGAGCTGTTTTTT.

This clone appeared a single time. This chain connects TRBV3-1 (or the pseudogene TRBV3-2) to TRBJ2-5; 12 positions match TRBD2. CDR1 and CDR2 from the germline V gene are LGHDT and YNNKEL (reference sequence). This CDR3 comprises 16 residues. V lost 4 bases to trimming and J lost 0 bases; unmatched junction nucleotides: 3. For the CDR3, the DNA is TGTGCCAGCAGCCGTGGACTAGCGGGAAACCAAGAGACCCAGTACTTC. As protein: CASSRGLAGNQETQYF.

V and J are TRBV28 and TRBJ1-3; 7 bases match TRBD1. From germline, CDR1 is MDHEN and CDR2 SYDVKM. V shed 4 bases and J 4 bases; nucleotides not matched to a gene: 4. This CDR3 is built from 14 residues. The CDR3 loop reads CASSSGTDGNTIYF. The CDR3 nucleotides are TGTGCCAGCAGTTCCGGGACAGACGGAAACACCATATATTTT.

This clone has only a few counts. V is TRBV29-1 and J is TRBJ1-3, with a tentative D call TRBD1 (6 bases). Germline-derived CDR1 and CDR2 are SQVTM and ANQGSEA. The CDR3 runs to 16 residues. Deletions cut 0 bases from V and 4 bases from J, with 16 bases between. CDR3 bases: TGCAGCGTTGAAGATATACAGGGTCGGGCGGGAAACACCATATATTTT. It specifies CSVEDIQGRAGNTIYF.

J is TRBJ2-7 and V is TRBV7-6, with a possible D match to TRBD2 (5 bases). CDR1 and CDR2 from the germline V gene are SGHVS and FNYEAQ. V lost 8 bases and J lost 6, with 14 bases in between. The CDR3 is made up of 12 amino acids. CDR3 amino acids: CASGSGGGEQYF. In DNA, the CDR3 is TGTGCCAGCGGAAGTGGTGGAGGCGAGCAGTACTTC.

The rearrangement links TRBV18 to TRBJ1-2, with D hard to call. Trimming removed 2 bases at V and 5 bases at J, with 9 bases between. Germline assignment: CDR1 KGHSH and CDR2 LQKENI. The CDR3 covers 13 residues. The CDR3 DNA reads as TGTGCCAGCTCACCATCCGAGGAGTATGGCTACACCTTC. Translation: CASSPSEEYGYTF.

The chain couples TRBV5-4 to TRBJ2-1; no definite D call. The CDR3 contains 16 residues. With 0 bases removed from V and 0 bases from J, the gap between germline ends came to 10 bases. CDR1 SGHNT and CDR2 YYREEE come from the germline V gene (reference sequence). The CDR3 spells CASSLDRSSSYNEQFF. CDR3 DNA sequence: TGTGCCAGCAGCTTGGACCGTTCAAGCTCCTACAATGAGCAGTTCTTC. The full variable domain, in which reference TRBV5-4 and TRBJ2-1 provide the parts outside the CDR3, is ETGVTQSPTHLIKTRGQQVTLRCSSQSGHNTVSWYQQALGQGPQFIFQYYREEENGRGNFPPRFSGLQFPNYSSELNVNALELDDSALYLCASSLDRSSSYNEQFFGPGTRLTVL.

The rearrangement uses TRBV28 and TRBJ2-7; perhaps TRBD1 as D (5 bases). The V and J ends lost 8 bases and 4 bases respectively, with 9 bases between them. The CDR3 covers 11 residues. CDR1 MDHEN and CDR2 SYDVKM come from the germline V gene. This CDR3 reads CASRTLYEQYF. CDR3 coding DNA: TGTGCCAGCCGGACACTGTACGAGCAGTACTTC.